What follows is one TCR beta chain and its context. Its antigen remains unknown. The V gene's germline CDR1 is LNHDA and CDR2 SQIVND (reference sequence). Trimming left V 2 bases short and J 0 bases short, with 8 bases between. CDR3 length: 15 amino acids. These data come from a study of T-cell reconstitution after alpha-beta-depleted transplantation in children. The authors prepared the TCRbeta library with unique molecular identifiers. TCRdb used MiXCR to reprocess the PCR reads, holding one entry per CDR3 protein. Of fewer than 550,000 distinct CDR3 sequences listed, about an eighth are singletons. The study's findings and limits: Some patients' high day-60 TCRbeta diversity was traced to surviving recipient T cells and thymic progenitors.

The V call is TRBV19, the J call TRBJ2-1, with a tentative D call TRBD1 (5 bases). The receptor comes from a female patient aged 2-9 years who had a stem cell transplant for aplastic anemia, so the T cells may come from the graft donor. The sample here was PBMCs, mostly from graft donor cells, taken 180 days after TCRalphabeta/CD19-depleted stem cell transplant. The CDR3 sequence is CASSIQGSSYNEQFF. In DNA, the CDR3 is TGTGCCAGTAGTATACAGGGATCCTCCTACAATGAGCAGTTCTTC.